The source of this T cell receptor (beta chain) is a study of T cells after yellow fever vaccination. The J segment lost 2 bases and the V segment lost 1 base, leaving 10 bases of the junction unmatched. The CDR3 spans 18 residues. The germline V gene encodes CDR1 SGHRS and CDR2 YFSETQ. TCRdb re-called the 5' RACE reads with MiXCR, one entry per CDR3 protein. Of over 300,000 distinct CDR3 sequences listed, 3.6% are singletons. The rearrangement joins TRBV5-1 to TRBJ1-1; 11 bases are a match to TRBD1. Sequences were derived from PBMCs, sampled on the day of the yellow fever booster vaccination. The TCR was taken from a man aged 18 to 30 who received the YFV17D yellow fever vaccine. For the CDR3, the DNA is TGCGCCAGCAGCTTGACCGGGACAGGGGGTAGGAGAAACACTGAAGCTTTCTTT. The encoded protein is CASSLTGTGGRRNTEAFF. The full variable domain, with the rest looked up from reference TRBV5-1 and TRBJ1-1, is KAGVTQTPRYLIKTRGQQVTLSCSPISGHRSVSWYQQTPGQGLQFLFEYFSETQRNKGNFPGRFSGRQFSNSRSEMNVSTLELGDSALYLCASSLTGTGGRRNTEAFFGQGTRLTVV.